These 14 T cell receptor beta chains came from one sample sequenced in a study of T cell changes during pregnancy in multiple sclerosis. Method: immunoSEQ multiplex PCR; TCRdb's copy keeps in-frame clones and lacks some. The data show around 55,000 clones, 93% seen once. This material consisted of CD8+ T cells from peripheral blood mononuclear cells, taken in the second trimester of pregnancy. Receptors were obtained from a female donor with multiple sclerosis, enrolled in a pregnancy study.

J is TRBJ1-1 and V is TRBV15; weak D call: TRBD1 (5 bases). Germline CDR1 reads LNHNV; CDR2 reads YYDKDF (reference sequence). This CDR3 has 15 residues. V shed 0 bases and J shed 6 bases, with 14 bases lying between them. The CDR3 DNA reads as TGTGCCACCAGCAGAGACCCAGGGTTGGTGCCTGAAGCTTTCTTT. Its translation: CATSRDPGLVPEAFF. The whole variable domain, remainder taken from reference TRBV15 and TRBJ1-1, is DAMVIQNPRYQVTQFGKPVTLSCSQTLNHNVMYWYQQKSSQAPKLLFHYYDKDFNNEADTPDNFQSRRPNTSFCFLDIRSPGLGDTAMYLCATSRDPGLVPEAFFGQGTRLTVV.

J is TRBJ1-1 and V is TRBV15, with 9 positions matching TRBD1. CDR1 is LNHNV and CDR2 is YYDKDF in the germline V gene (reference sequence). CDR3 length: 16 amino acids. J was trimmed by 4 bases and V by 4 bases; bases with no gene match: 10. For the CDR3, the DNA is TGTGCCACCAGCAAGGGGACAGGGAAAGATGGCACTGAAGCTTTCTTT. Protein product: CATSKGTGKDGTEAFF.

CDR3 nucleotides: TGCAGCGAAGACAGGGCCAGCTCTGGGGCCAACGTCCTGACTTTC. It codes for CSEDRASSGANVLTF. The chain recombines TRBV29-1 with TRBJ2-6; 7 bases align to TRBD1. The V gene's germline CDR1 is SQVTM and CDR2 ANQGSEA. Germline trimming cut 7 bases from V and 0 bases from J; bases unmatched to any gene: 6. CDR3 length: 15 amino acids.

This clone was recorded once. The V gene is TRBV9, the J gene TRBJ2-2; perhaps TRBD1 as D (5 bases). The CDR3 has 16 residues. Germline V gene data show CDR1 as SGDLS and CDR2 as YYNGEE. V gave up 0 bases and J gave up 5 bases, with 14 bases separating them. The CDR3 nucleotides are TGTGCCAGCAGCGTAGCGCCGGAAGGGGATACCGGGGAGCTGTTTTTT. Amino acids: CASSVAPEGDTGELFF.

CDR3 sequence: CASSLNRVGTEAFF. DNA for the CDR3: TGTGCCAGCAGTTTAAACAGGGTGGGGACTGAAGCTTTCTTT. The J gene is TRBJ1-1, the V gene TRBV28; possible D gene TRBD1, 6 bases. Trimming removed 2 bases at V and 5 bases at J, with 12 bases between. The CDR3 has 14 residues. Germline V gene data show CDR1 as MDHEN and CDR2 as SYDVKM.

The chain recombines TRBV6-5 with TRBJ2-7; 7 nucleotides line up with TRBD2. Germline assignment: CDR1 MNHEY and CDR2 SVGAGI. The CDR3 loop spans 15 amino acids. The V gene end was trimmed by 6 bases and the J gene end by 6 bases; junction bases not matched to a gene: 14. The CDR3 sequence: CASRSPRGSAIEQYF. In DNA form, the CDR3 reads TGTGCCAGCAGATCCCCCCGCGGGAGTGCTATCGAGCAGTACTTC.

J is TRBJ2-7 and V is TRBV6-5; 7 bases agree with TRBD1. The CDR3 has 16 amino acids. CDR1 and CDR2 from the germline V gene are MNHEY and SVGAGI. Germline trimming cut 0 bases from V and 1 base from J; bases unmatched to any gene: 6. The CDR3 DNA sequence: TGTGCCAGCAGTTACTCGCGAGGGGGCCCATCCTACGAGCAGTACTTC. Protein product: CASSYSRGGPSYEQYF.

This sequence joins TRBV6-5 and TRBJ1-4; D is unresolved. Germline-derived CDR1 and CDR2 are MNHEY and SVGAGI. The CDR3 runs to 15 residues. V shed 5 bases and J shed 3 bases, with 13 bases lying between them. Written as DNA, the CDR3 is TGTGCCAGCAGTACCCTACCTCGGGCTAATGAAAAACTGTTTTTT. This encodes CASSTLPRANEKLFF.

The rearrangement links TRBV9 to TRBJ2-2; D might be TRBD2 (6 bases). The germline CDR1 and CDR2 sequences are SGDLS and YYNGEE. V lost 0 bases, J lost 5 bases, and 17 bases lay in between. This CDR3 is 17 amino acids long. The CDR3 is CASSVDGGAVVTGELFF. As DNA, the CDR3 is TGTGCCAGCAGCGTAGATGGCGGGGCCGTTGTAACCGGGGAGCTGTTTTTT.

V is TRBV28 and J is TRBJ1-5; maybe TRBD1 (6 bases). CDR3 size: 17 residues. The V gene's germline CDR1 is MDHEN and CDR2 SYDVKM. Trimming took off 6 bases at V and 0 bases at J, with 18 bases between the two ends. The CDR3 nucleotides read TGTGCCAGCAGATCCTCTACCTGGGACATTAGCAATCAGCCCCAGCATTTT. This translates into CASRSSTWDISNQPQHF. Drawing the rest from reference TRBV28 and TRBJ1-5, the complete variable domain is DVKVTQSSRYLVKRTGEKVFLECVQDMDHENMFWYRQDPGLGLRLIYFSYDVKMKEKGDIPEGYSVSREKKERFSLILESASTNQTSMYLCASRSSTWDISNQPQHFGDGTRLSIL.

The CDR3 loop reads CASSSTGGLEKLFF. CDR3 DNA: TGTGCCAGCAGCTCGACAGGGGGTCTTGAAAAACTGTTTTTT. The chain has TRBV7-2 and TRBJ1-4, with TRBD1 matching 9 bases. Unmatched junction bases numbered 4, after V lost 4 bases and J lost 7 bases. Germline assignment: CDR1 SGHTA and CDR2 FQGNSA. This CDR3 comprises 14 residues.

This sequence joins TRBV29-1 and TRBJ2-1; D is possibly TRBD2 (7 bases). CDR1 and CDR2 from the germline V gene are SQVTM and ANQGSEA. This CDR3 contains 17 residues. The ends were cut back, 6 bases at V and 3 bases at J, with 24 bases in the middle. CDR3 nucleotide sequence: TGCAGCGTAGTTGAGGTTTTGGCGGGGGCACACTACAATGAGCAGTTCTTC. This gives the protein CSVVEVLAGAHYNEQFF.

CDR3 loop: CASSQTGTGYTEAFF. CDR3 coding DNA: TGCGCCAGCAGTCAAACCGGGACAGGGTACACTGAAGCTTTCTTT. The rearrangement joins TRBV5-1 to TRBJ1-1; TRBD1 agrees at 9 bases. Trimming at V came to 5 bases and at J to 3 bases, leaving 8 bases not matched to a gene. CDR1 is SGHRS, CDR2 YFSETQ, per germline. This CDR3 is built from 15 residues.

The chain couples TRBV9 to TRBJ1-2, with D perhaps TRBD1 (6 bases). The germline V and J ends were trimmed by 3 bases and 4 bases, with 16 bases remaining between them. The CDR3 contains 15 residues. Per germline, CDR1 SGDLS and CDR2 YYNGEE. CDR3: CASSDLGGAGYGYTF. The CDR3 DNA reads TGTGCCAGCAGCGATCTGGGGGGGGCAGGCTATGGCTACACCTTC.